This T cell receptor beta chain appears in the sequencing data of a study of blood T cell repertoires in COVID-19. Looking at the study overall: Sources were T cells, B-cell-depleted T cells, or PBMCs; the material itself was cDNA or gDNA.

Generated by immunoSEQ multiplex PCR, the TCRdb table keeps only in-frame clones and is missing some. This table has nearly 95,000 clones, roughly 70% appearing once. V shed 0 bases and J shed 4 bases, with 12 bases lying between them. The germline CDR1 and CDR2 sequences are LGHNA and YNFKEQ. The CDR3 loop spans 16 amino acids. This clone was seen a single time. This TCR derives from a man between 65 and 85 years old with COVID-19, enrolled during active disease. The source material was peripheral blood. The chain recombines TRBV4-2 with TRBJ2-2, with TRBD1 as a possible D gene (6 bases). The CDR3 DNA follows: TGTGCCAGCAGCCAAGATAACAGGGTTACCACCGGGGAGCTGTTTTTT. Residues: CASSQDNRVTTGELFF.